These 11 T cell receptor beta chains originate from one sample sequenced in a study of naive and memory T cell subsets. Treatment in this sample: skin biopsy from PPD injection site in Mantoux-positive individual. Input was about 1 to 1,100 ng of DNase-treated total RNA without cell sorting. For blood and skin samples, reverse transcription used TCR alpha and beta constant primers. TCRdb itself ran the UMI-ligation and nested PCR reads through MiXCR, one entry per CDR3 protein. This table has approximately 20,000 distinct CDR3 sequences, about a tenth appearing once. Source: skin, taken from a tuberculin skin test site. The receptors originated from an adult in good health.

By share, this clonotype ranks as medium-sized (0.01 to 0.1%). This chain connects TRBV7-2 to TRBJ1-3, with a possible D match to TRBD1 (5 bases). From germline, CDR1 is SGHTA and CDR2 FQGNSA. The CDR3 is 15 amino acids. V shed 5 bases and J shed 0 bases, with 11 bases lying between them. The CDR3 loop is CASSEGPNSGNTIYF. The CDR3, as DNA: TGTGCCAGCAGCGAGGGACCAAACTCTGGAAACACCATATATTTT. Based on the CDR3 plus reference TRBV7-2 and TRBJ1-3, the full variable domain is GAGVSQSPSNKVTEKGKDVELRCDPISGHTALYWYRQSLGQGLEFLIYFQGNSAPDKSGLPSDRFSAERTGGSVSTLTIQRTQQEDSAVYLCASSEGPNSGNTIYFGEGSWLTVV.

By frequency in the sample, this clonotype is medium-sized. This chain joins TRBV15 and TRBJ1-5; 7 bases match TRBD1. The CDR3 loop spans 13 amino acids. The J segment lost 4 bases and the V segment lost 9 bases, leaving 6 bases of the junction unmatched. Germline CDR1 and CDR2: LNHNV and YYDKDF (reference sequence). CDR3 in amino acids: CATSSGGNQPQHF. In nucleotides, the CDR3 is TGTGCCACTTCGTCAGGGGGAAATCAGCCCCAGCATTTT. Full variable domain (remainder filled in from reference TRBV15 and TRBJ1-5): DAMVIQNPRYQVTQFGKPVTLSCSQTLNHNVMYWYQQKSSQAPKLLFHYYDKDFNNEADTPDNFQSRRPNTSFCFLDIRSPGLGDTAMYLCATSSGGNQPQHFGDGTRLSIL.

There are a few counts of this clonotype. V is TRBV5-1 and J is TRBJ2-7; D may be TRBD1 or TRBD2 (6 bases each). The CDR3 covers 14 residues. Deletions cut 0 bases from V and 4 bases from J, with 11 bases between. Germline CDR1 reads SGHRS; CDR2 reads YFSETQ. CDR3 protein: CASSLGTGRYEQYF. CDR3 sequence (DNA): TGCGCCAGCAGCTTGGGAACAGGGAGGTACGAGCAGTACTTC. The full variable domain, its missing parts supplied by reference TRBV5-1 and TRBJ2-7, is KAGVTQTPRYLIKTRGQQVTLSCSPISGHRSVSWYQQTPGQGLQFLFEYFSETQRNKGNFPGRFSGRQFSNSRSEMNVSTLELGDSALYLCASSLGTGRYEQYFGPGTRLTVT.

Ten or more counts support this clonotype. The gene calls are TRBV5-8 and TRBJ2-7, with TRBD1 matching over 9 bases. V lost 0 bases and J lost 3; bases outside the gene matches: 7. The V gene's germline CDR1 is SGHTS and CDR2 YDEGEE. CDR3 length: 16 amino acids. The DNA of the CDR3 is TGTGCCAGCAGCTTGGGACAGGGGGTGCAAGGCTACGAGCAGTACTTC. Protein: CASSLGQGVQGYEQYF.

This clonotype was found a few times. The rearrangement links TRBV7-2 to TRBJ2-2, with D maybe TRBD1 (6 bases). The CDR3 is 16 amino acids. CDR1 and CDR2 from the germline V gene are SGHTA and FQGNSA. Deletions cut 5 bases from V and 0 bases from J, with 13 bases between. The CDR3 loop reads CASSRTASANTGELFF. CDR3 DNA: TGTGCCAGCAGCCGGACAGCGAGCGCGAACACCGGGGAGCTGTTTTTT.

CDR3 protein: CSARTASGTSGADTQYF. The CDR3 bases are TGCAGTGCTAGAACAGCCTCCGGGACTAGCGGGGCGGATACGCAGTATTTT. The V call is TRBV20-1, the J call TRBJ2-3; 13 bases agree with TRBD2. Trimming cost V 2 bases and J 6 bases; bases outside gene matches: 11. The germline V gene has CDR1 DFQATT and CDR2 SNEGSKA (reference sequence). This CDR3 spans 17 amino acids.

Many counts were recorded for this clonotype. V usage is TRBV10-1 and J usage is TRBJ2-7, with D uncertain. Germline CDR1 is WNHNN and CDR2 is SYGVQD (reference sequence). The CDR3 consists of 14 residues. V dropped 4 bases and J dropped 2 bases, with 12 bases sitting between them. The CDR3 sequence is CASSVSKVPYEQYF. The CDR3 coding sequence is TGCGCCAGCAGTGTGAGTAAGGTTCCCTACGAGCAGTACTTC.

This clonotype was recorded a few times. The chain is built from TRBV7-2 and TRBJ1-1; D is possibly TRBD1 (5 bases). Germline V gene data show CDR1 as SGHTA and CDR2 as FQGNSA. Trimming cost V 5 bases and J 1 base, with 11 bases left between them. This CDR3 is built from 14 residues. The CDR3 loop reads CASSPRQTNTEAFF. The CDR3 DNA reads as TGTGCCAGCAGCCCCCGACAGACGAACACTGAAGCTTTCTTT.

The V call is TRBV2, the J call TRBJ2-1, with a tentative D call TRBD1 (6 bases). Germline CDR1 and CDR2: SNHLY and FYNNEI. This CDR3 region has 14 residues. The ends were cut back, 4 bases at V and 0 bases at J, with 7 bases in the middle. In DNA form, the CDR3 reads TGTGCCAGCAGTGTCAGGGGCTCCTACAATGAGCAGTTCTTC. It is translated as CASSVRGSYNEQFF.

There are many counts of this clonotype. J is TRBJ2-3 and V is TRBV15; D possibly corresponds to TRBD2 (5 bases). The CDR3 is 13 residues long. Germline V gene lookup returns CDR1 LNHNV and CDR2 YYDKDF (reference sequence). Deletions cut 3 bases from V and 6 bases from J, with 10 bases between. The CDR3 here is CATSSPGVDTQYF. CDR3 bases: TGTGCCACCAGCAGCCCCGGGGTTGATACGCAGTATTTT. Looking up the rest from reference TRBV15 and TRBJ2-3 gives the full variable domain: DAMVIQNPRYQVTQFGKPVTLSCSQTLNHNVMYWYQQKSSQAPKLLFHYYDKDFNNEADTPDNFQSRRPNTSFCFLDIRSPGLGDTAMYLCATSSPGVDTQYFGPGTRLTVL.

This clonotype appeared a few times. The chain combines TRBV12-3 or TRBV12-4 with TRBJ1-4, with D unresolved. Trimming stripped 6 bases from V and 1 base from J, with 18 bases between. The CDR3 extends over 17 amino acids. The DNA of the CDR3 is TGTGCCAGCAGCGGGATATCTGGAGGAAAAACTAATGAAAAACTGTTTTTT. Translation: CASSGISGGKTNEKLFF.